This passage covers 28 T cell receptor beta chains from one sample sequenced in a study of spatial heterogeneity in lung cancer. TCRdb re-analysed the 5' RACE reads in MiXCR, keeping a single row per CDR3 protein. Of tens of thousands of distinct CDR3 sequences detected, about 6.7% appear once; the ten largest clones hold around 42%. Time point in this sample: sample taken at primary tumor resection. Unsorted samples of tumor, nontumor lung or frozen PBMC had their whole RNA sequenced. Sequences were derived from PBMCs, sampled at surgery. The origin of the receptors is a female donor with early-stage non-small cell lung cancer.

This clonotype was seen repeatedly, ten times or more. The gene calls are TRBV12-3 or TRBV12-4 and TRBJ2-2, with 8 bases lining up with TRBD1. The CDR3 runs 15 residues. Trimming at V came to 6 bases and at J to 4 bases, leaving 7 bases not matched to a gene. This CDR3 is CASRPGQVLTGELFF. CDR3 nucleotide sequence: TGTGCCAGCAGACCGGGACAGGTTCTCACCGGGGAGCTGTTTTTT.

This clonotype was detected many times. The CDR3 DNA reads as TGTGCCAGCAGCGTACCCCCTAATGAGCGGTACACCGGGGAGCTGTTTTTT. The encoded protein is CASSVPPNERYTGELFF. The chain recombines TRBV7-9 with TRBJ2-2, with TRBD2 as a possible D gene (5 bases). This CDR3 spans 17 amino acids. Trimming shortened V by 5 bases and J by 3 bases, and 19 bases separated the two germline ends. In germline, CDR1 is SEHNR, CDR2 FQNEAQ (reference sequence).

V is TRBV20-1 and J is TRBJ2-3; D may be TRBD2 (6 bases). V was trimmed by 7 bases and J by 1 base, leaving 15 bases between them. This CDR3 comprises 14 residues. Germline V gene data show CDR1 as DFQATT and CDR2 as SNEGSKA (reference sequence). The CDR3 bases are TGCAGTGGGGGACCGGGGGTTGGCACAGATACGCAGTATTTT. Translated: CSGGPGVGTDTQYF.

This clonotype was picked up many times. The V gene is TRBV7-2, the J gene TRBJ1-2; perhaps TRBD1 as D (5 bases). The CDR3 contains 16 residues. Per the germline V gene, CDR1 is SGHTA and CDR2 is FQGNSA. V dropped 6 bases and J dropped 0 bases, with 17 bases sitting between them. Here the CDR3 reads CASSPRAATPNYGYTF. Here the CDR3 DNA reads TGTGCCAGCAGTCCCAGGGCAGCGACCCCTAACTATGGCTACACCTTC.

This clonotype was found many times. This chain links TRBV28 with TRBJ1-4; D remains unclear. Looked up from germline, CDR1 is MDHEN and CDR2 is SYDVKM. The V end was cut by 3 bases, the J end by 2 bases, with 16 bases between. The CDR3 sequence is 17 residues long. Written as DNA, the CDR3 is TGTGCCAGCAGTTTGGACGGCACGGGGAGGACTAATGAAAAACTGTTTTTT. It translates to CASSLDGTGRTNEKLFF. The full variable domain, with the rest looked up from reference TRBV28 and TRBJ1-4, is DVKVTQSSRYLVKRTGEKVFLECVQDMDHENMFWYRQDPGLGLRLIYFSYDVKMKEKGDIPEGYSVSREKKERFSLILESASTNQTSMYLCASSLDGTGRTNEKLFFGSGTQLSVL.

This clonotype was counted ten times or more. This chain connects TRBV20-1 to TRBJ2-7; no reliable D call. This CDR3 is built from 12 residues. Looked up from germline, CDR1 is DFQATT and CDR2 is SNEGSKA (reference sequence). Trimming left V 2 bases short and J 2 bases short, with 7 bases between. Written as DNA, the CDR3 is TGCAGTGCTAGACTGCCAACCTACGAGCAGTACTTC. Translating it yields CSARLPTYEQYF.

This clonotype was found a few times. The V gene is TRBV5-1, the J gene TRBJ2-5; D might be TRBD1 or TRBD2, each matching 5 bases. CDR1 is SGHRS and CDR2 is YFSETQ in the germline V gene. The V end was cut by 4 bases, the J end by 3 bases, with 19 bases between. The CDR3 is 16 residues long. The DNA for the CDR3 is TGCGCCAGCAGCAACCAACCCTCCGGGACCGAAGAGACCCAGTACTTC. It codes for CASSNQPSGTEETQYF.

The chain employs TRBV9 and TRBJ1-1; D uncertain. This CDR3 spans 14 amino acids. Germline CDR1 and CDR2: SGDLS and YYNGEE. V was cut by 0 bases and J by 1 base, with 7 bases left in between. CDR3 bases: TGTGCCAGCAGCGTAGTTCCGGAGAACACTGAAGCTTTCTTT. Residues: CASSVVPENTEAFF.

Many counts were recorded for this clonotype. This chain links TRBV7-9 with TRBJ2-7; no firm D call. The CDR3 contains 14 residues. Germline values: CDR1 SEHNR, CDR2 FQNEAQ (reference sequence). Trimming shortened V by 1 base and J by 4 bases, and 11 bases separated the two germline ends. This CDR3 is CASSLVAGDYEQYF. In nucleotides, the CDR3 is TGTGCCAGCAGCTTAGTGGCCGGAGATTACGAGCAGTACTTC.

This clonotype was found many times. The chain joins TRBV14 to TRBJ2-1; the match to TRBD1 covers 10 bases. In germline, CDR1 is SGHDN, CDR2 FVKESK. The CDR3 loop spans 15 amino acids. Trimming removed 1 base from V and 12 bases from J; junction bases left unmatched: 9. In DNA, the CDR3 is TGTGCCAGCAGCCAAGTCGGGACAGGGGCAGTTAGGCAGTTCTTC. Protein: CASSQVGTGAVRQFF.

This clonotype was found a few times. The V gene is TRBV7-2, the J gene TRBJ1-1; possibly TRBD1 for D (6 bases). This CDR3 region has 16 residues. Trimming took 5 bases from V and 3 from J, leaving 19 bases between them. The germline CDR1 and CDR2 sequences are SGHTA and FQGNSA. CDR3: CASSPAGGSVYTEAFF. The CDR3 nucleotides are TGTGCCAGCAGCCCAGCCGGGGGCTCGGTGTACACTGAAGCTTTCTTT.

At least ten counts were recorded for this clonotype. The chain uses TRBV29-1 and TRBJ1-2, with TRBD1 matching over 7 bases. The CDR3 runs 13 residues. CDR1 is SQVTM and CDR2 is ANQGSEA in the germline V gene. The J segment lost 1 base and the V segment lost 6 bases, leaving 5 bases of the junction unmatched. The CDR3: CSVYRGHNYGYTF. The DNA of the CDR3 is TGCAGCGTCTACAGGGGCCATAACTATGGCTACACCTTC.

This clonotype was seen repeatedly, ten times or more. The chain has TRBV20-1 and TRBJ2-7, with 12 nucleotides matching TRBD2. Trimming cost V 3 bases and J 6 bases; bases outside gene matches: 15. In germline, CDR1 is DFQATT, CDR2 SNEGSKA (reference sequence). The CDR3 has 17 amino acids. The CDR3 spells CSASGLAGGPRIREQYF. CDR3 bases: TGCAGTGCTAGCGGGCTAGCGGGGGGGCCAAGAATTCGCGAGCAGTACTTC.

This clonotype was observed at least ten times. The chain carries TRBV19 and TRBJ1-5; D possibly corresponds to TRBD1 (6 bases). The CDR3 runs to 17 residues. Deletions cut 6 bases from V and 0 bases from J, with 18 bases between. Germline CDR1 and CDR2: LNHDA and SQIVND (reference sequence). DNA for the CDR3: TGTGCCAGTAGCCGCGTTTTACAGGGAAATAGCAATCAGCCCCAGCATTTT. Translation: CASSRVLQGNSNQPQHF.

The table lists this clonotype with a few counts. This rearrangement joins TRBV9 to TRBJ2-7; 8 bases agree with TRBD2. CDR1 SGDLS and CDR2 YYNGEE come from the germline V gene. The CDR3 runs to 14 residues. The V and J ends lost 2 bases and 2 bases, in that order; junction bases with no gene match: 3. The CDR3 protein is CASSVGGGPYEQYF. The DNA of the CDR3 is TGTGCCAGCAGCGTCGGCGGGGGGCCCTACGAGCAGTACTTC.

This clonotype was seen ten or more times. The chain combines TRBV5-1 with TRBJ2-7, with unresolved D. Trimming removed 7 bases at V and 1 base at J, with 9 bases between. The CDR3 totals 12 residues. The germline gives CDR1 SGHRS, CDR2 YFSETQ. CDR3 amino acids: CASVSDSYEQYF. CDR3 DNA: TGCGCCAGCGTCTCGGATTCCTACGAGCAGTACTTC. The variable domain in full, with the rest retrieved from reference TRBV5-1 and TRBJ2-7, is KAGVTQTPRYLIKTRGQQVTLSCSPISGHRSVSWYQQTPGQGLQFLFEYFSETQRNKGNFPGRFSGRQFSNSRSEMNVSTLELGDSALYLCASVSDSYEQYFGPGTRLTVT.

This clonotype was seen many times. The V gene is TRBV5-1, the J gene TRBJ2-7; 8 bases align to TRBD1. The CDR3 totals 14 residues. The trim removed 3 bases at V and 2 bases at J, leaving 4 bases unmatched. Germline CDR1 and CDR2: SGHRS and YFSETQ. The CDR3 here is CASSSTTGAYEQYF. CDR3 DNA sequence: TGCGCCAGCAGCTCTACGACAGGGGCCTACGAGCAGTACTTC.

The chain combines TRBV7-2 with TRBJ1-6; no firm D call. CDR1 and CDR2 (germline): SGHTA, FQGNSA. The CDR3 loop spans 13 amino acids. V was clipped by 5 bases and J by 7 bases, with 9 bases between them. CDR3 sequence reads: CASSLQTNSPLHF. The CDR3 DNA reads TGTGCCAGCAGCCTCCAAACCAATTCACCCCTCCACTTT.

The gene calls are TRBV15 and TRBJ1-5; TRBD1 is a possible D gene (5 bases). Germline V CDR1 and CDR2: LNHNV, YYDKDF (reference sequence). This CDR3 has 15 residues. Trimming took 5 bases from V and 9 from J, leaving 20 bases between them. The CDR3 here is CATSSGTSYIWPQHF. The CDR3 DNA follows: TGTGCCACCAGCTCCGGGACCTCCTACATTTGGCCCCAGCATTTT.

The rearrangement uses TRBV20-1 and TRBJ1-6; no clear D. The CDR3 is 17 residues long. The V and J ends lost 2 bases and 1 base respectively, with 15 bases between them. Germline CDR1 DFQATT, CDR2 SNEGSKA (reference sequence). The chain's CDR3 is CSARSSLVRSYNSPLHF. CDR3 bases: TGCAGTGCTAGAAGCTCCCTCGTGAGGTCCTATAATTCACCCCTCCACTTT.

V and J are TRBV10-2 and TRBJ2-3; 7 bases are a match to TRBD1. Germline V CDR1 and CDR2: WSHSY, SAAADI. There are 15 residues in the CDR3. J was trimmed by 1 base and V by 5 bases; bases with no gene match: 6. The CDR3 DNA reads TGCGCCAGCAGTACGGGGACAGCGGGCACAGATACGCAGTATTTT. It translates to CASSTGTAGTDTQYF.

In its sample, this clonotype was seen many times. V usage is TRBV25-1 and J usage is TRBJ1-2, with 8 bases fitting TRBD1. Trimming removed 3 bases from V and 4 bases from J; junction bases left unmatched: 4. The CDR3 runs to 14 residues. Germline V lookup: CDR1 MGHDK, CDR2 SYGVNS. The CDR3 DNA reads TGTGCCAGCAGTGACGACAGGGGACCCTATGGCTACACCTTC. This encodes CASSDDRGPYGYTF.

A few counts support this clonotype. The genes are TRBV4-3 and TRBJ1-3; D is perhaps TRBD1 (6 bases). V shed 4 bases and J shed 4 bases, with 14 bases lying between them. This CDR3 contains 15 residues. CDR1 LGHNA and CDR2 YSLEER come from the germline V gene. The CDR3 DNA reads TGCGCCAGCAGCCCCTCGAGGGGGGCGGGAAACACCATATATTTT. It specifies CASSPSRGAGNTIYF.

This clonotype was observed a few times. The chain links TRBV2 to TRBJ2-7; 11 bases are shared with TRBD2. After removal of 4 bases from V and 13 bases from J, the junction contained 12 bases not matched to a gene. This CDR3 is built from 14 residues. Germline assignment: CDR1 SNHLY and CDR2 FYNNEI. The CDR3 spells CASSAGTSGFLGYF. In nucleotides, the CDR3 is TGTGCCAGCAGTGCCGGGACTAGCGGTTTTTTGGGATACTTC.

The sample holds a few counts of this clonotype. This rearrangement joins TRBV24-1 to TRBJ1-5; D might be TRBD1 (5 bases). This CDR3 comprises 16 residues. Germline V gives CDR1 KGHDR, CDR2 SFDVKD. V lost 6 bases, J lost 1 base, and 15 bases lay in between. DNA of the CDR3: TGTGCCACCAGTAAACGACAGTGGAGGAGCAATCAGCCCCAGCATTTT. Its protein is CATSKRQWRSNQPQHF.

J is TRBJ1-4 and V is TRBV7-9; D possibly corresponds to TRBD1 (5 bases). V gave up 5 bases and J gave up 8 bases, with 18 bases separating them. The CDR3 covers 15 residues. From germline, CDR1 is SEHNR and CDR2 FQNEAQ (reference sequence). The CDR3 region has the DNA TGTGCCAGCAGCCCCCGGGGCGGCACGGTAGAAAAACTGTTTTTT. It specifies CASSPRGGTVEKLFF.

This clonotype was seen only once. This may be a read error, as it is one base from a much larger clone. The chain's CDR3 is CASSFRADYTDTQHF. Written as DNA, the CDR3 is TGTGCCAGCAGTTTCAGAGCGGACTACACAGATACGCAGCATTTT. The V and J genes are TRBV12-3 or TRBV12-4 and TRBJ2-3, with D unresolved. The J call may not be correct, given that the DNA end is closer to TRBJ1-5. This CDR3 is built from 15 residues.

This clonotype was counted many times. The V gene is TRBV7-9, the J gene TRBJ2-5; 7 positions agree with TRBD2. With 5 bases clipped from V and 5 bases from J, the junction kept 11 bases outside the gene matches. Germline V lookup: CDR1 SEHNR, CDR2 FQNEAQ (reference sequence). The CDR3 runs to 15 residues. The CDR3 protein is CASSPPGGPRETQYF. Written as DNA, the CDR3 is TGTGCCAGCAGCCCTCCGGGGGGACCCCGGGAGACCCAGTACTTC.